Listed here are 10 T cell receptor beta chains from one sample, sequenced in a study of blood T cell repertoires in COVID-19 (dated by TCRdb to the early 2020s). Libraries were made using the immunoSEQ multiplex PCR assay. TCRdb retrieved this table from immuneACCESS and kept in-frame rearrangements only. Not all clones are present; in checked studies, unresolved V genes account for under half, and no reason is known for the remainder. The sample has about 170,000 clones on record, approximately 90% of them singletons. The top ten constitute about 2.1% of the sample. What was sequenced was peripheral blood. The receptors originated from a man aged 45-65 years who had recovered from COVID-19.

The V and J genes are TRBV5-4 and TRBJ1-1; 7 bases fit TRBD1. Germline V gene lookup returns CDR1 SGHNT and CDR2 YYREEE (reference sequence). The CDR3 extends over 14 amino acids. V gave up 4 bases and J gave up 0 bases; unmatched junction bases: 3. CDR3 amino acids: CASSPDRVNTEAFF. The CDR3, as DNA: TGTGCCAGCAGCCCTGACAGGGTGAACACTGAAGCTTTCTTT. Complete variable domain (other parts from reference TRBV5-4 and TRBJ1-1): ETGVTQSPTHLIKTRGQQVTLRCSSQSGHNTVSWYQQALGQGPQFIFQYYREEENGRGNFPPRFSGLQFPNYSSELNVNALELDDSALYLCASSPDRVNTEAFFGQGTRLTVV.

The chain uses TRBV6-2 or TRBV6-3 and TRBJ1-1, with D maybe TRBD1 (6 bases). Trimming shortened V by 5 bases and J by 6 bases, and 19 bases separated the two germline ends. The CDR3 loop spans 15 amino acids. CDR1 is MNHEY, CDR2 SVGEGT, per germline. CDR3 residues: CASSHNIQGGAEAFF. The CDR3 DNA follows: TGTGCCAGCAGTCATAACATACAGGGCGGCGCTGAAGCTTTCTTT.

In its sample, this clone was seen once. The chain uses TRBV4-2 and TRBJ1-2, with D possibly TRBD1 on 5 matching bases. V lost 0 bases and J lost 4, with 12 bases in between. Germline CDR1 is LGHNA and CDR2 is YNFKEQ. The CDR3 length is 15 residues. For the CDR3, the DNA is TGTGCCAGCAGCCAAGATAAAAGTACAGGCTATGGCTACACCTTC. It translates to CASSQDKSTGYGYTF.

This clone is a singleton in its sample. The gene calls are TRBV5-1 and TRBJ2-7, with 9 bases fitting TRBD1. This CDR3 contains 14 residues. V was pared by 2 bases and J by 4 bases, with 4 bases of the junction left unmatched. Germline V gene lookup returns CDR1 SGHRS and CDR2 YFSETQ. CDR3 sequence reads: CASSFLGQGYEQYF. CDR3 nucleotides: TGCGCCAGCAGCTTCTTGGGACAGGGTTACGAGCAGTACTTC.

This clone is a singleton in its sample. The CDR3 nucleotides read TGTGCCAGCAGCTTACAAAGACAGGTTAACACCGGGGAGCTGTTTTTT. This codes for CASSLQRQVNTGELFF. The J gene is TRBJ2-2, the V gene TRBV7-2; maybe TRBD1 (6 bases). Germline loops: CDR1 SGHTA, CDR2 FQGNSA. V was shortened by 2 bases and J by 2 bases, with 12 bases between the two germline ends. This CDR3 spans 16 amino acids.

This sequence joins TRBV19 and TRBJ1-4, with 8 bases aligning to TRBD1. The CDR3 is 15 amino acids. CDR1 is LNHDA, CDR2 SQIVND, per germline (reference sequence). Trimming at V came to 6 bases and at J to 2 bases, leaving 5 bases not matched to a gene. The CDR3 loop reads CASRNRGATNEKLFF. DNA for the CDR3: TGTGCCAGTAGGAACAGGGGGGCTACTAATGAAAAACTGTTTTTT.

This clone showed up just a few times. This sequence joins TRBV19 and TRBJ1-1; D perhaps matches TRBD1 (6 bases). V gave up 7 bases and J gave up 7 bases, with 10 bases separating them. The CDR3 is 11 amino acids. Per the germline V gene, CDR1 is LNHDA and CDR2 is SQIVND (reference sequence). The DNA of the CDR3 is TGTGCCAGTACTCAACAGGGTGAAGCTTTCTTT. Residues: CASTQQGEAFF.

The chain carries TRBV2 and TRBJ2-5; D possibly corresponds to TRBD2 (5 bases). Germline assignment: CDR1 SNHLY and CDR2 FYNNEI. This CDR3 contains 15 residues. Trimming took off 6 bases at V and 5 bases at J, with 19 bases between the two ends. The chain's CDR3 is CASSPNQLAPETQYF. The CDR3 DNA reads TGTGCCAGCAGCCCGAACCAGCTAGCCCCGGAGACCCAGTACTTC. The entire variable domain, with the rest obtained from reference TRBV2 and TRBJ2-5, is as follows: EPEVTQTPSHQVTQMGQEVILRCVPISNHLYFYWYRQILGQKVEFLVSFYNNEISEKSEIFDDQFSVERPDGSNFTLKIRSTKLEDSAMYFCASSPNQLAPETQYFGPGTRLLVL.

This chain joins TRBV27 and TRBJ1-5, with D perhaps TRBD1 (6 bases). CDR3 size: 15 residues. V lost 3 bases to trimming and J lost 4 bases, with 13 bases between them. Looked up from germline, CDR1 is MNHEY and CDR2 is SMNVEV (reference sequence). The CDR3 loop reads CASSFNRGSNQPQHF. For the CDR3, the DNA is TGTGCCAGCAGTTTTAATAGGGGGTCAAATCAGCCCCAGCATTTT.

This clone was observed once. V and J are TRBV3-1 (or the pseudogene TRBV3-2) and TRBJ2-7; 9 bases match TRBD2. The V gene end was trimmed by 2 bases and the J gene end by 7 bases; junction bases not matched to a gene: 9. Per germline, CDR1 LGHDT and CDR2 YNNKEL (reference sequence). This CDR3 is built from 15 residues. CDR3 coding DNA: TGTGCCAGCAGCCAACTTTCGGGACTAGCTCTTGAGCAGTACTTC. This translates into CASSQLSGLALEQYF.